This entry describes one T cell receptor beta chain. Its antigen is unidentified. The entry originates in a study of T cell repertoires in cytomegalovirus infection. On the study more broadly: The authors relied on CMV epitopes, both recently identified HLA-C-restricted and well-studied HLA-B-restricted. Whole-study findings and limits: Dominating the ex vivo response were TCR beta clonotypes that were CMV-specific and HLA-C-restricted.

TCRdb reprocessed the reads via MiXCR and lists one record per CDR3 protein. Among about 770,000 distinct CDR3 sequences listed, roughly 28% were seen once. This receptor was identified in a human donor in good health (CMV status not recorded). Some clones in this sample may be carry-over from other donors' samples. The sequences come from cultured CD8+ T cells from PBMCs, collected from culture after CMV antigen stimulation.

CDR3 nucleotides: TGTGCCAGTAGTATAGCGACAGTAATTGGCTACACCTTC. The encoded protein is CASSIATVIGYTF. V usage is TRBV19 and J usage is TRBJ1-2; D possibly corresponds to TRBD1 (5 bases). Between the trimmed V and J ends, which lost 1 base and 7 bases, there was a span of 10 bases. From germline, CDR1 is LNHDA and CDR2 SQIVND (reference sequence). CDR3 length: 13 amino acids.